This T cell receptor beta chain was captured by sequencing in a study of cytomegalovirus exposure and HLA in healthy donors. Study-level findings and limits: Rare sequences made up most TCRs, while some public TCRs were found in many donors. Cytomegalovirus association was listed for under 200 TCR beta chains.

A word on this clone: Its antigen is not identified.

Trimming took 2 bases from V and 2 from J, leaving 15 bases between them. The CDR3 length is 16 residues. CDR1 and CDR2 from the germline V gene are SGHDT and YYEEEE. The data were produced by immunoSEQ multiplex PCR, yet TCRdb's version contains in-frame clones alone and is incomplete. Of roughly 98,000 clones listed, roughly 89% are singletons. Sequenced material: PBMCs. The clonotype comes from a woman in her thirties in good health and CMV-seronegative. The rearrangement joins TRBV5-6 to TRBJ2-3; D gene unclear. CDR3 amino acids: CASSLRLPVVTDTQYF. The CDR3 DNA reads as TGTGCCAGCAGCTTACGGTTGCCTGTAGTCACAGATACGCAGTATTTT.